This T cell receptor (beta chain) was captured in a study of T cells in localized non-small cell lung cancer. TCRdb keeps only in-frame clones here, not all; method: immunoSEQ multiplex PCR. There are about 24,000 clones in the sample; 80% to 95% occur only once, and under 3% lies in the top ten. About this clone itself: Its antigen is not identified.

Study-level results: As only one tumor region underwent sequencing, heterogeneity remains possible. Adjacent lung tissue had a median about 58 of the top 100 clones found in the tumor. Longer survival (overall) was linked to higher T cell density in blood. T cell clonality was highest in uninvolved adjacent lung, above tumor.

This CDR3 spans 12 amino acids. CDR1 is SGDLS, CDR2 YYNGEE, per germline. V shed 0 bases and J shed 5 bases, with 4 bases lying between them. This sequence was found in a woman aged 35 to 70 with stage I lung adenocarcinoma. The input for sequencing was peripheral blood, taken before any cancer treatment. The chain uses TRBV9 and TRBJ2-3, with unresolved D. The CDR3 coding sequence is TGTGCCAGCAGCGTAGCTTTAGATACGCAGTATTTT. This translates into CASSVALDTQYF.